This T cell receptor (beta chain) is from a study of shared clonotypes between healthy human individuals (dated by TCRdb to between 2020 and 2021). Looking at the study overall: The cohort comprised two women and a few men aged 18 to 49 years. The study deeply sequenced blood TCR repertoires of several healthy adults to estimate repertoire size and the extent of clonotype sharing between individuals. For each donor, three plates each were used for CD4 naive and CD4 memory, two plates were used for CD8 naive, and one plate was used for CD8 memory. Different laboratories and diverse techniques were used to prepare libraries and sequence TCR repertoires, to increase sequencing depth and limit assay-specific biases. Leukapheresis yielded between about 0.94 and 8.9 billion PBMCs per donor.

From V the trimming removes 8 bases and from J it removes 3 bases, while the gene matches leave 6 bases of the junction unaccounted for. CDR1 and CDR2 are drawn from the germline V gene (reference sequence): MNHEY, SMNVEV. The CDR3 numbers 13 residues from cysteine through phenylalanine. Only the CDR3 part of the read is kept: 39 bases, read in frame from the first base. The paper as a whole reports these results and caveats: Rarefaction of sorted-subset datasets indicated incomplete sequencing despite the large sequencing depth. Across a few donors, about 4.5% of naive CD4, around 3.3% of naive CD8, approximately 2.5% of memory CD4, and 0.4% of memory CD8 clonotypes were shared. Pairwise subsampling indicated that sequencing depth was expected to affect the degree of clonotype sharing among donors. Only blood was sampled, and tissue TCR repertoires likely differ from those in blood. The genetic and exposure-history diversity represented was limited by the small number of donors. Clonotypes shared by all four sorted-subset donors showed higher generation probabilities than non-shared clonotypes. Naive subsets generally had larger estimated clonotype richness than memory subsets did.

Using the deep immunoSEQ assay, TCR CDR3 regions were amplified from genomic DNA by multiplex PCR. For each cell subset, the extracted genomic DNA was distributed evenly across all wells of several immunoSEQ 96-well plates, and each plate served as one replicate. Each replicate PCR for sorted subsets received around 210 ng genomic DNA, equal to about 30,000 T cell genomes. Purified libraries were measured with a Qubit 3.0 fluorometer, size-checked on a Bioanalyzer 2100, and measured again with the KAPA Library Quantification kit. Every immunoSEQ 96-well plate was sequenced on a dedicated single-read 150-cycle Illumina NextSeq 550 flow cell. As for the authors' bioinformatics: Because only junctional sequences without quality scores were contained in the immunoSEQ output, filtering matching that applied to full-length reads could not be performed. Sequences were annotated with PyIR, a Python wrapper for IgBLAST v1.9, and V/J genes and CDR3 were assigned using IMGT germline references. Any read was removed if the V/J assignment was weak (E-value above 1e-6), the CDR3 was missing, or the read contained stop codons, out-of-frame junctions, or ambiguous translated residues. V3J clonotypes were defined by identical inferred V gene, J gene, and CDR3 amino acid sequence. Percentage overlap between repertoires was calculated by dividing the number of shared unique clonotypes by the size of the smaller repertoire. Three approaches were used to assess repertoire richness: RTK rarefaction, the Chao1 estimator, and Recon v2.1 estimates of unobserved clonotypes. OLGA was used to compute generation probabilities for all TCRbeta clonotypes that the gDNA method yielded from four donors. Not all clones reach the TCRdb copy of this immuneACCESS table, which keeps in-frame sequences only. Checked studies attribute under half of the gap to unresolved V genes and leave the rest unexplained. V, J and clone size are those of that table, while D and trimming were read from the DNA. The sample data list around 2.3 million clones, and under 97% of these were observed just once. The biggest ten clones account for roughly 0.13% of the sample.

This clone has more than one count but fewer than ten. The clone's antigen remains unknown. One base away there is no much larger clone; base qualities are not given. This same CDR3 is encoded by further DNA sequences in the sample. Donors were healthy HIV-negative adults with no recently reported acute infections or vaccinations. Only Caucasian adults living in Nashville, Tennessee, USA were represented among the donors. Magnetic negative selection was used to enrich CD4+ T cells, after which naive cells were positively selected on CD45RA and the negative fraction became the memory subset. After blood collection by leukapheresis, PBMCs were isolated using Ficoll-Histopaque density gradient centrifugation and then cryopreserved in the vapor phase of liquid nitrogen. Analytical flow cytometry was used to check the purity and quantity of every magnetically sorted T cell population. Genomic DNA was isolated from each sorted fraction and quantified by UV absorbance on a Nanodrop 2000c.

The clonotype originates from a young man in good health. The V and J segments used are TRBV27 and TRBJ2-7, with 8 middle bases fitting TRBD2. The specimen sequenced was naive CD4+ T cells sorted from blood. According to the study, the label for this sample's cell subset or site signals: CD45RA+ positively selected. The DNA sequence follows: TGTGCCAGCTCCCTAGCGGGCCACTACGAGCAGTACTTC. This encodes CASSLAGHYEQYF.